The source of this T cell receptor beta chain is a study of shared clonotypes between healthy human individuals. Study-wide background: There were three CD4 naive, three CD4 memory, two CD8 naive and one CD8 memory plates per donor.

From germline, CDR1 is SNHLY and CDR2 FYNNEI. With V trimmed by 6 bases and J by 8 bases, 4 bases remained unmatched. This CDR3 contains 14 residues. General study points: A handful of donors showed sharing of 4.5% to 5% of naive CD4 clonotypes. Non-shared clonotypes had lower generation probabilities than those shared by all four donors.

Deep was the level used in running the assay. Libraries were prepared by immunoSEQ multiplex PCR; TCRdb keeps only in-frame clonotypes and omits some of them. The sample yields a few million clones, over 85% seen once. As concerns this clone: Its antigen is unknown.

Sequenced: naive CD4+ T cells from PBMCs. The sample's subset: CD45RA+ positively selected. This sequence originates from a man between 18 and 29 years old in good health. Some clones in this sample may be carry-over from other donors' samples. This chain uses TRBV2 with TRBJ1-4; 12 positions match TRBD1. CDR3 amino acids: CASSRDRGHEKLFF. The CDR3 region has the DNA TGTGCCAGCAGCCGGGACAGGGGGCACGAAAAACTGTTTTTT. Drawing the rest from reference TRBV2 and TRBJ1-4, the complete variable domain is EPEVTQTPSHQVTQMGQEVILRCVPISNHLYFYWYRQILGQKVEFLVSFYNNEISEKSEIFDDQFSVERPDGSNFTLKIRSTKLEDSAMYFCASSRDRGHEKLFFGSGTQLSVL.